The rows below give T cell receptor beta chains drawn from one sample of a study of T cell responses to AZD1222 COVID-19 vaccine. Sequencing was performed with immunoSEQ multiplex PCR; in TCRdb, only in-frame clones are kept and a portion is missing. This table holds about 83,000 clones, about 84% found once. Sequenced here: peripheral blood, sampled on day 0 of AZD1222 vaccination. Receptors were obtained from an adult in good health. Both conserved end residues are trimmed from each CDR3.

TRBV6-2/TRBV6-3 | ASSYVLTYTGELF
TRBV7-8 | ASSLDRSYGYT
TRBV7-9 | ASTQELYGYT
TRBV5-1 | ASSLRDANYGYT
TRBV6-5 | ASTRQVENTGELF
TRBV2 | ASNLAWESSYNEQF
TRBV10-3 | AISESRGEQPQH
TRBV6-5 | ASREGQGREAF
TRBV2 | ASEGLMGQPQH
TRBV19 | ASSIARSGTSGANEQF
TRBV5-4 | ASNLLAGSYNEQF
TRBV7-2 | ASSFSGGDGYT
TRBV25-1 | ARGKRNNEKLF
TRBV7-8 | ASSADRTGYEQY
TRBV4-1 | ASSLQPPGQSLTPLH
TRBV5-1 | ASSPPGGGTEAF
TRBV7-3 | ASSESLAKYNEQF